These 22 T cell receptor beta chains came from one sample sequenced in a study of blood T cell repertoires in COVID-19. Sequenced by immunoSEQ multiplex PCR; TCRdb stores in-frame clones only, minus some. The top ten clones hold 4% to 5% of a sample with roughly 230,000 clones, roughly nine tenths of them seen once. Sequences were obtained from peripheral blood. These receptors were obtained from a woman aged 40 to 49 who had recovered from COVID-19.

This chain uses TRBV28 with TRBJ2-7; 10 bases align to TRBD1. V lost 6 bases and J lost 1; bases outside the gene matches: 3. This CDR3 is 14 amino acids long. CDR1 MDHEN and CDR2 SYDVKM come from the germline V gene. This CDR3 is CASRGTGVSYEQYF. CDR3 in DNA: TGTGCCAGCAGGGGGACAGGGGTATCCTACGAGCAGTACTTC.

CDR3 sequence: CASSGLAGGPNNEQFF. CDR3 nucleotides: TGTGCCAGCAGTGGACTAGCGGGGGGCCCAAACAATGAGCAGTTCTTC. The chain links TRBV2 to TRBJ2-1; 13 bases line up with TRBD2. This CDR3 is 16 amino acids long. Germline trimming cut 4 bases from V and 5 bases from J; bases unmatched to any gene: 5. Germline V gene lookup returns CDR1 SNHLY and CDR2 FYNNEI.

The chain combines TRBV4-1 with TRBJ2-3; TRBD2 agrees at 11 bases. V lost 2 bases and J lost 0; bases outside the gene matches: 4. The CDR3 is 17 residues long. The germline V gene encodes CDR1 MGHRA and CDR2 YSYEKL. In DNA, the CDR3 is TGCGCCAGCAGCCAAAAGACTAGCGGGACTAGCACAGATACGCAGTATTTT. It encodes CASSQKTSGTSTDTQYF.

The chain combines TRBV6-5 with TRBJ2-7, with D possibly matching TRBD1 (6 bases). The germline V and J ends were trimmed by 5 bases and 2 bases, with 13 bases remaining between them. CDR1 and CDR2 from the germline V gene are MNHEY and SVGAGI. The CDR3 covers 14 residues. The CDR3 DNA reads TGTGCCAGCAGTAAAACAGGGAATCCCTACGAGCAGTACTTC. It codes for CASSKTGNPYEQYF.

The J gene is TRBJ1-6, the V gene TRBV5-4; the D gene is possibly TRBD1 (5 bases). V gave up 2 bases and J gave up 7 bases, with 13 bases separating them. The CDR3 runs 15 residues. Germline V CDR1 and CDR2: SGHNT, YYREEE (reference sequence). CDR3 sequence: CASSFSGGLNSPLHF. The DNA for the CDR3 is TGTGCCAGCAGCTTTTCGGGGGGTCTGAATTCACCCCTCCACTTT.

The CDR3 nucleotides read TGTGCCAGCAGCTCCGGACAGGGGATCTACGAGCAGTACTTC. Its protein is CASSSGQGIYEQYF. The gene calls are TRBV5-4 and TRBJ2-7; TRBD1 agrees at 9 bases. The trim removed 3 bases at V and 3 bases at J, leaving 4 bases unmatched. The CDR3 sequence is 14 residues long. CDR1 SGHNT and CDR2 YYREEE come from the germline V gene (reference sequence).

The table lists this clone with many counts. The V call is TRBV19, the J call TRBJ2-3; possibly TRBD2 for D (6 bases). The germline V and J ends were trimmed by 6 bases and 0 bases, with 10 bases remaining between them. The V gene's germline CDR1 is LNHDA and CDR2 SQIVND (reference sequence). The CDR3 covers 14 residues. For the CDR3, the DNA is TGTGCCAGTAGAAAACGGGAGAGCACAGATACGCAGTATTTT. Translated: CASRKRESTDTQYF.

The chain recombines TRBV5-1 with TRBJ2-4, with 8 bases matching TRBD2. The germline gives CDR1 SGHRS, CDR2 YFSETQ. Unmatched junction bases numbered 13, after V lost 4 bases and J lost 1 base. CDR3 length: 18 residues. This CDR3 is CASSQLGAGDPAKNIQYF. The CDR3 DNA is TGCGCCAGCAGCCAGCTTGGAGCGGGGGATCCTGCCAAAAACATTCAGTACTTC.

In DNA form, the CDR3 reads TGTGCCAGCAGTGAAATGAGACTAGCGGGCTCAGATACGCAGTATTTT. Protein sequence: CASSEMRLAGSDTQYF. The V and J genes are TRBV6-1 and TRBJ2-3, with TRBD2 matching over 10 bases. CDR3 size: 16 residues. V lost 2 bases and J lost 4; bases outside the gene matches: 6. The germline CDR1 and CDR2 sequences are MNHNS and SASEGT.

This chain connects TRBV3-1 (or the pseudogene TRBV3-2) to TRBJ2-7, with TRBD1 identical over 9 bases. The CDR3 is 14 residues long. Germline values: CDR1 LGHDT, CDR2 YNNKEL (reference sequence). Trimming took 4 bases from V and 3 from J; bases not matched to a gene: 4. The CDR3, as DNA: TGTGCCAGCAGCCCCAACAGGGGGCTCTACGAGCAGTACTTC. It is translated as CASSPNRGLYEQYF.

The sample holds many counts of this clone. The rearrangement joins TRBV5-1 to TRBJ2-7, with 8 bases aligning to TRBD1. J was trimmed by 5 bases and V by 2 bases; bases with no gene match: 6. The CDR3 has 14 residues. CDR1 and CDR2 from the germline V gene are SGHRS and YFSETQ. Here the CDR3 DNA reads TGCGCCAGCAGCTTTTACGGACAGGGCCACGAGCAGTACTTC. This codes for CASSFYGQGHEQYF.

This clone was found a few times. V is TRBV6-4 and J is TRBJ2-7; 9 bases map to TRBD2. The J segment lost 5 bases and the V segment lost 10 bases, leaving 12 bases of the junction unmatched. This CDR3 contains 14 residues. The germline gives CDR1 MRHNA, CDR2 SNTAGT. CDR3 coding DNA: TGTGCCATCGGCGGGCGGGGGGGCTTCGACGAGCAGTACTTC. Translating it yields CAIGGRGGFDEQYF.

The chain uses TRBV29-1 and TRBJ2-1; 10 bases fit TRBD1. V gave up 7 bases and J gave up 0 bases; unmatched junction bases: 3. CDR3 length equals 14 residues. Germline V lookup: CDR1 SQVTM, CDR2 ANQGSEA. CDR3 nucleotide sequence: TGCAGCGGAGGACAGGGGGGCTCCTACAATGAGCAGTTCTTC. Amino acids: CSGGQGGSYNEQFF.

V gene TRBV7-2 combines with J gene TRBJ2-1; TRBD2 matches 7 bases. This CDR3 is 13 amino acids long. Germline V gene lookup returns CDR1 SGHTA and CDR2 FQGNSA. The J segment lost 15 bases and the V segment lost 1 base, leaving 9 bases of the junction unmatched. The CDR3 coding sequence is TGTGCCAGCAGCTTAGGATCTGAAACGGGGGGGTTCTTC. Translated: CASSLGSETGGFF.

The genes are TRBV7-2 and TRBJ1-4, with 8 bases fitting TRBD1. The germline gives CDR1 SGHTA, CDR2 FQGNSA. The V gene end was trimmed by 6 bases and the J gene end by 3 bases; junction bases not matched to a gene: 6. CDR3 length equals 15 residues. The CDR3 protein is CASRRTGTANEKLFF. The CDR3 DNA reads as TGTGCCAGCAGACGGACAGGGACGGCTAATGAAAAACTGTTTTTT.

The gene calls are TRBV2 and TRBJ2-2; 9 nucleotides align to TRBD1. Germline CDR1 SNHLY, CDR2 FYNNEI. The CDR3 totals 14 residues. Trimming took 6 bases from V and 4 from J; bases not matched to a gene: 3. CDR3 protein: CASRTGGSTGELFF. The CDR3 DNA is TGTGCCAGCAGGACAGGGGGGAGCACCGGGGAGCTGTTTTTT.

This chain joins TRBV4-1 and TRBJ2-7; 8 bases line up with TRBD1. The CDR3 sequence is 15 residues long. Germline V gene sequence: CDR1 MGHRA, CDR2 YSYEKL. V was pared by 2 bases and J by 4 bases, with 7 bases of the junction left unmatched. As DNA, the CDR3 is TGCGCCAGCAGCCAAATTCCTCAGGGGGCGTACGAGCAGTACTTC. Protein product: CASSQIPQGAYEQYF.

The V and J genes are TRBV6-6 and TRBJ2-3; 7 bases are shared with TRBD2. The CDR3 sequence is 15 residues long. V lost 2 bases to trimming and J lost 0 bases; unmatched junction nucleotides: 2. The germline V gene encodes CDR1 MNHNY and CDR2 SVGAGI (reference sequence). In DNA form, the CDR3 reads TGTGCCAGCAGTTACAGCGGGGCTAGCACAGATACGCAGTATTTT. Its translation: CASSYSGASTDTQYF.

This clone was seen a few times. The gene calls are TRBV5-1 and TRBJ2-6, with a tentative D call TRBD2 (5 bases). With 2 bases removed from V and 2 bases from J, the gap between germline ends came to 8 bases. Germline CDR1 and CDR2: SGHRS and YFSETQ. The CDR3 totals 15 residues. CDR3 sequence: CASSFQAAGANVLTF. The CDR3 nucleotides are TGCGCCAGCAGCTTTCAAGCGGCTGGGGCCAACGTCCTGACTTTC. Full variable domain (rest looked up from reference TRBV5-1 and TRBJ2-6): KAGVTQTPRYLIKTRGQQVTLSCSPISGHRSVSWYQQTPGQGLQFLFEYFSETQRNKGNFPGRFSGRQFSNSRSEMNVSTLELGDSALYLCASSFQAAGANVLTFGAGSRLTVL.

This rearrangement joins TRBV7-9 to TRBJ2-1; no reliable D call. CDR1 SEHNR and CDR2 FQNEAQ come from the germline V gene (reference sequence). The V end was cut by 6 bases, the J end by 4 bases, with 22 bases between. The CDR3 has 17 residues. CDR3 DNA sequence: TGTGCCAGCAGACAAAGCAAAACAGAGCAACTTTACAATGAGCAGTTCTTC. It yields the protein CASRQSKTEQLYNEQFF. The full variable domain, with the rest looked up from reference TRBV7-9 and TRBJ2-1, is DTGVSQNPRHKITKRGQNVTFRCDPISEHNRLYWYRQTLGQGPEFLTYFQNEAQLEKSRLLSDRFSAERPKGSFSTLEIQRTEQGDSAMYLCASRQSKTEQLYNEQFFGPGTRLTVL.

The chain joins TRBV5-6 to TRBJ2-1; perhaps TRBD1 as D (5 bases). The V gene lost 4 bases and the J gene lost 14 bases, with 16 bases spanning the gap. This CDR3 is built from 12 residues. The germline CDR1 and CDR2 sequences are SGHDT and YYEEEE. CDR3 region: CASSPRALGEFF. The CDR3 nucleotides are TGTGCCAGCAGCCCCCGCGCTTTAGGGGAGTTCTTC.

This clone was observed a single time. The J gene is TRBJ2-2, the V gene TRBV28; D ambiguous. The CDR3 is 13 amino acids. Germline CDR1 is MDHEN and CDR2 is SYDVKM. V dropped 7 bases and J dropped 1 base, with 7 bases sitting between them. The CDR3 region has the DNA TGTGCCAGCACCCCCGGGAACACCGGGGAGCTGTTTTTT. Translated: CASTPGNTGELFF.